The 10 T cell receptor beta chains below were found in one sample sequenced in a study of shared clonotypes between healthy human individuals. Only in-frame clones appear in the TCRdb table, and some are missing; sequencing was by immunoSEQ multiplex PCR. Of a few million clones in the sample, about 92% were seen once. The sample was naive CD4+ T cells sorted from blood. Sample subset: CD45RA+ positively selected. Every receptor here comes from a man aged 18 to 30 in good health.

This clone was seen just once. The V call is TRBV18, the J call TRBJ2-4; D gene ambiguous. V lost 0 bases and J 7 bases, leaving 7 bases between the germline ends. CDR3 length: 13 residues. The V gene's germline CDR1 is KGHSH and CDR2 LQKENI. Here the CDR3 DNA reads TGTGCCAGCTCACCACCTCTATCCAACATTCAGTACTTC. It is translated as CASSPPLSNIQYF.

The rearrangement joins TRBV5-1 to TRBJ2-7; TRBD2 might be the D (5 bases). The CDR3 consists of 16 residues. V was clipped by 0 bases and J by 7 bases, with 20 bases between them. Per the germline V gene, CDR1 is SGHRS and CDR2 is YFSETQ. The CDR3 spells CASSLAGYGPGEEQYF. The CDR3 DNA reads as TGCGCCAGCAGCTTGGCCGGCTACGGGCCCGGGGAAGAGCAGTACTTC. The variable domain in full, completed from reference TRBV5-1 and TRBJ2-7, reads KAGVTQTPRYLIKTRGQQVTLSCSPISGHRSVSWYQQTPGQGLQFLFEYFSETQRNKGNFPGRFSGRQFSNSRSEMNVSTLELGDSALYLCASSLAGYGPGEEQYFGPGTRLTVT.

The chain uses TRBV5-4 and TRBJ1-5; D unclear. Germline assignment: CDR1 SGHNT and CDR2 YYREEE (reference sequence). V shed 3 bases and J shed 3 bases, with 10 bases lying between them. The CDR3 totals 14 residues. The CDR3 nucleotides are TGTGCCAGCAGCTCCCGCATTTCCAATCAGCCCCAGCATTTT. This translates into CASSSRISNQPQHF.

As for this clone: At the DNA level, this CDR3 is encoded by other sequences in the same sample as well. The chain recombines TRBV6-5 with TRBJ2-7, with 7 bases that match TRBD1. The CDR3 is 13 amino acids. From germline, CDR1 is MNHEY and CDR2 SVGAGI. With V trimmed by 5 bases and J by 2 bases, 3 bases remained unmatched. This chain's CDR3 is CASSRGQTYEQYF. In DNA form, the CDR3 reads TGTGCCAGCAGTCGGGGACAGACCTACGAGCAGTACTTC.

As to this clone: A junction boundary mismatches the germline segment, possibly from a read error. V and J are TRBV11-2 and TRBJ2-1; 8 nucleotides align to TRBD2. CDR1 and CDR2 from the germline V gene are SGHAT and FQNNGV. The CDR3 is 16 amino acids. The CDR3 protein is CASSQHPSGPGNEQFF. CDR3 DNA sequence: TGCGCCAGCAGCCAACACCCTAGCGGGCCAGGCAATGAGCAGTTCTTC.

The chain joins TRBV7-9 to TRBJ2-3; 13 bases map to TRBD2. Per germline, CDR1 SEHNR and CDR2 FQNEAQ (reference sequence). CDR3 length: 18 residues. V shed 3 bases and J 5 bases; nucleotides not matched to a gene: 11. The CDR3, as DNA: TGTGCCAGCAGCTTCCCTACTAGCGGGAGGGCCCTCGAAGATACGCAGTATTTT. It specifies CASSFPTSGRALEDTQYF.

The V and J genes are TRBV15 and TRBJ2-1; D may be TRBD2 (6 bases). The germline V gene has CDR1 LNHNV and CDR2 YYDKDF (reference sequence). V dropped 0 bases and J dropped 6 bases, with 9 bases sitting between them. This CDR3 has 14 residues. The CDR3, as DNA: TGTGCCACCAGCAGAGACCTGGGAGGCAATGAGCAGTTCTTC. It specifies CATSRDLGGNEQFF.

The chain recombines TRBV7-8 with TRBJ2-7; TRBD2 aligns across 14 bases. Germline V lookup: CDR1 SGHVS, CDR2 FQNEAQ. With V trimmed by 5 bases and J by 7 bases, 10 bases remained unmatched. The CDR3 is made up of 16 amino acids. DNA for the CDR3: TGTGCCAGCAGCCCAGGACTAGCGGGAGGCCGCGGGGAGCAGTACTTC. Its translation is CASSPGLAGGRGEQYF.

The CDR3 is CASSSDVYGYTF. CDR3 nucleotides: TGTGCCAGCAGTTCCGACGTCTATGGCTACACCTTC. J is TRBJ1-2 and V is TRBV28; the D is unclear. CDR3 length equals 12 residues. V was trimmed by 4 bases and J by 4 bases, leaving 7 bases between them. The V gene's germline CDR1 is MDHEN and CDR2 SYDVKM.

The chain couples TRBV6-5 to TRBJ1-1; no clear D. The CDR3 is 13 amino acids. Germline V gives CDR1 MNHEY, CDR2 SVGAGI. Trimming stripped 6 bases from V and 3 bases from J, with 11 bases between. CDR3 loop: CASSEIADTEAFF. In nucleotides, the CDR3 is TGTGCCAGCAGCGAAATAGCCGACACTGAAGCTTTCTTT.